This paragraph covers one TCR beta chain sequence. Its specificity is unknown. Aged 18 to 65, the patients had hyperthyroidism that was newly diagnosed and had lasted under 2 months. Clinical symptoms, serum thyroxine, TRAb, thyroid ultrasound and orbital computed tomography informed diagnoses. The data belong to a study of T cells in Graves' hyperthyroidism and ophthalmopathy. The J segment lost 8 bases and the V segment lost 5 bases, leaving 11 bases of the junction unmatched. The germline gives CDR1 SGHTA, CDR2 FQGNSA. CDR3 length equals 16 residues. Amplified regions were TCR beta CDR3 sequences from RNA transcripts. Researchers ran a first-round RT-PCR on the TCR CDR3 using the HTBI primer set. TCRdb independently ran MiXCR on the multiplex PCR reads; one entry per CDR3 protein. The sample holds a few hundred thousand distinct CDR3 sequences, approximately 15% seen once. Study-level points and caveats: A 13 V-J signature model discriminated ophthalmopathy versus stable hyperthyroidism.

The clonotype comes from a woman aged 18-29 years with Graves' hyperthyroidism. V is TRBV7-2 and J is TRBJ2-1; 11 bases are a match to TRBD2. Source material: blood. CDR3 in DNA: TGTGCCAGCAGCCCCAGGCTACTAGCGGGAGTACATGAGCAGTTCTTC. It encodes CASSPRLLAGVHEQFF.